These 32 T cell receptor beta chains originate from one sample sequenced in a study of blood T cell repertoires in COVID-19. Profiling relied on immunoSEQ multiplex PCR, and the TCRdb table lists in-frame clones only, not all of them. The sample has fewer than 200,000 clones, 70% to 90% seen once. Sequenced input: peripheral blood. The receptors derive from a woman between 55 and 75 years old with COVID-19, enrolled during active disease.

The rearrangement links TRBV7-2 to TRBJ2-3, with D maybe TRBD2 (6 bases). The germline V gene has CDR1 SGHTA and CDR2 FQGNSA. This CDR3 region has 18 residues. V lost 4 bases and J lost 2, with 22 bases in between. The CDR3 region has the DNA TGTGCCAGCAGCTACACATATAGCGGTGGAGCGCTCACAGATACGCAGTATTTT. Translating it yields CASSYTYSGGALTDTQYF.

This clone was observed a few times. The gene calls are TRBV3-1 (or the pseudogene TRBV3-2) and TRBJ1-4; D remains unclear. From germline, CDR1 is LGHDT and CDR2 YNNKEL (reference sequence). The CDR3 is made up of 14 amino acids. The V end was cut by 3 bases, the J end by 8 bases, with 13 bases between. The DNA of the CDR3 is TGTGCCAGCAGCCACTCGGAAGTGAGGGAAAAACTGTTTTTT. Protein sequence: CASSHSEVREKLFF.

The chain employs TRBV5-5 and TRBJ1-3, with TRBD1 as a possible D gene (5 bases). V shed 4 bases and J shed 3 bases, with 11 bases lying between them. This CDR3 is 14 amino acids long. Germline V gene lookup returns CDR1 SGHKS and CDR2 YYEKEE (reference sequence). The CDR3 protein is CASSPGGVGNTIYF. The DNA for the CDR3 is TGTGCCAGCAGCCCTGGGGGGGTTGGAAACACCATATATTTT. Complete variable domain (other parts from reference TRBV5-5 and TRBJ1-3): DAGVTQSPTHLIKTRGQQVTLRCSPISGHKSVSWYQQVLGQGPQFIFQYYEKEERGRGNFPDRFSARQFPNYSSELNVNALLLGDSALYLCASSPGGVGNTIYFGEGSWLTVV.

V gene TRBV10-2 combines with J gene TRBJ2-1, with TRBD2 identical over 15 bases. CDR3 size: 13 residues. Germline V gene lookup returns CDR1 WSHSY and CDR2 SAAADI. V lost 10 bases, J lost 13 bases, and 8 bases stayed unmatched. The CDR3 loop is CATGLAGGATQFF. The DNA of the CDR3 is TGCGCCACCGGACTAGCGGGGGGGGCCACACAGTTCTTC.

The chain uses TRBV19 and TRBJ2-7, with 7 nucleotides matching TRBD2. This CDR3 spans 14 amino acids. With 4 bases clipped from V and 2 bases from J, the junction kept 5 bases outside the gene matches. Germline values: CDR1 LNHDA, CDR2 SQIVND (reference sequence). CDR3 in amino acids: CASSSTGTTYEQYV. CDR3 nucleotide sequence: TGTGCCAGTAGTAGTACCGGGACTACCTACGAGCAGTACGTC.

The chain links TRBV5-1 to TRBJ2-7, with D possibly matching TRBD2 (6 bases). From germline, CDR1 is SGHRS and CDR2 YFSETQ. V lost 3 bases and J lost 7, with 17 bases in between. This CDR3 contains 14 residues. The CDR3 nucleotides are TGCGCCAGCAGCTCCTCCGGGAGCGAAGGGGAGCAGTACTTC. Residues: CASSSSGSEGEQYF.

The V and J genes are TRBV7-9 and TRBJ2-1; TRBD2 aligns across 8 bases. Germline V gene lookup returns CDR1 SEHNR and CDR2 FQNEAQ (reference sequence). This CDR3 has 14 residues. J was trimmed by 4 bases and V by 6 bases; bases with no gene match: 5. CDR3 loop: CASRFASGYNEQFF. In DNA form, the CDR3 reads TGTGCCAGCAGGTTTGCTAGCGGGTACAATGAGCAGTTCTTC. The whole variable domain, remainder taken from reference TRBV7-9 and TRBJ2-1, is DTGVSQNPRHKITKRGQNVTFRCDPISEHNRLYWYRQTLGQGPEFLTYFQNEAQLEKSRLLSDRFSAERPKGSFSTLEIQRTEQGDSAMYLCASRFASGYNEQFFGPGTRLTVL.

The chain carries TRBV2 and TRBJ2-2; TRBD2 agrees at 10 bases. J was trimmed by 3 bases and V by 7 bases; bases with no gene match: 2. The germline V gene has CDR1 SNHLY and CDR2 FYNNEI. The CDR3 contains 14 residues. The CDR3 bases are TGTGCCAGCATTCTAGCGGGGGACACCGGGGAGCTGTTTTTT. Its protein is CASILAGDTGELFF.

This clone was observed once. The CDR3 sequence is CASSPNRVLFF. The CDR3 DNA reads as TGTGCCAGCTCACCAAATCGAGTTCTGTTCTTC. The chain has TRBV18 and TRBJ2-1; D call uncertain. CDR3 length: 11 amino acids. V was pared by 2 bases and J by 15 bases, with 11 bases between. The germline CDR1 and CDR2 sequences are KGHSH and LQKENI.

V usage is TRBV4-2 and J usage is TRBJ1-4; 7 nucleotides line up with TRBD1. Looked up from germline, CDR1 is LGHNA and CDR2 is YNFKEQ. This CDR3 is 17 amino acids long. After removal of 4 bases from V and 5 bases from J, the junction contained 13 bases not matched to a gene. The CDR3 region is CASSPSPSGQTNEKLFF. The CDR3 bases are TGTGCCAGCAGCCCTAGCCCCTCGGGACAGACGAATGAAAAACTGTTTTTT.

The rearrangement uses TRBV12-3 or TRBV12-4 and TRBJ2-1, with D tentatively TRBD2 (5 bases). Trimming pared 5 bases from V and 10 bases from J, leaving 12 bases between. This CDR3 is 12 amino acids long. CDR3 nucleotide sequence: TGTGCCAGCAGTCATGGACTCCCCGAGCAGTTCTTC. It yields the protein CASSHGLPEQFF.

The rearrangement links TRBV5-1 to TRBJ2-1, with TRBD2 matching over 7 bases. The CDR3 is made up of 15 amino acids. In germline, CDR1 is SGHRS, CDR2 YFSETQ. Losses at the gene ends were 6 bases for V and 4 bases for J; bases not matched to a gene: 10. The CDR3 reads CASNLELGGYNEQFF. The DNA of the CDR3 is TGCGCCAGCAATCTGGAATTGGGAGGGTACAATGAGCAGTTCTTC. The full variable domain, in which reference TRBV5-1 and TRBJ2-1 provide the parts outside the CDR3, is KAGVTQTPRYLIKTRGQQVTLSCSPISGHRSVSWYQQTPGQGLQFLFEYFSETQRNKGNFPGRFSGRQFSNSRSEMNVSTLELGDSALYLCASNLELGGYNEQFFGPGTRLTVL.

CDR3 sequence: CATSTGMNTEAFF. The CDR3 nucleotides are TGTGCCACTTCGACAGGAATGAACACTGAAGCTTTCTTT. The V gene is TRBV10-3, the J gene TRBJ1-1, with a weak D call TRBD1 (6 bases). This CDR3 is built from 13 residues. Germline lookup yields CDR1 ENHRY and CDR2 SYGVKD. Trimming took off 10 bases at V and 0 bases at J, with 12 bases between the two ends.

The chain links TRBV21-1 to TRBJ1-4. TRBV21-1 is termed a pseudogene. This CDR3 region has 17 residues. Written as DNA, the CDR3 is TGTGCCAGCAGGAGAACCTTAGCTACAAGGCATAATGAAAAACTGTTTTTT. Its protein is CASRRTLATRHNEKLFF.

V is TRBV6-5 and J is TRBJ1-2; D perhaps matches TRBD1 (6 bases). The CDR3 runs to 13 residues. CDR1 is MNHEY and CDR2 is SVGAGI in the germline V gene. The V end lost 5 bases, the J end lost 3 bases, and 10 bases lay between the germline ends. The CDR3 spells CASSTGWDYGYTF. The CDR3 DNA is TGTGCCAGCAGTACAGGGTGGGACTATGGCTACACCTTC.

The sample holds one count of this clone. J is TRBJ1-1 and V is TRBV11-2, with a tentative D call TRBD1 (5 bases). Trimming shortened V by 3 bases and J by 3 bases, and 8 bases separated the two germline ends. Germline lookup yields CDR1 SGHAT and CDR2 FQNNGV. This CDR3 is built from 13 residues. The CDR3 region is CASSFTGDTEAFF. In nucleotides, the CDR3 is TGTGCCAGCAGCTTTACAGGCGACACTGAAGCTTTCTTT.

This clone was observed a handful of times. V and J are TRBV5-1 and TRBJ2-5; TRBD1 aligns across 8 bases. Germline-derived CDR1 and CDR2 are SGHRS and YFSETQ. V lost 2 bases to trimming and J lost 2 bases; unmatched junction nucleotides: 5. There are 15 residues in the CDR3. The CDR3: CASSFSTGGQETQYF. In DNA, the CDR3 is TGCGCCAGCAGCTTCTCCACAGGGGGGCAAGAGACCCAGTACTTC.

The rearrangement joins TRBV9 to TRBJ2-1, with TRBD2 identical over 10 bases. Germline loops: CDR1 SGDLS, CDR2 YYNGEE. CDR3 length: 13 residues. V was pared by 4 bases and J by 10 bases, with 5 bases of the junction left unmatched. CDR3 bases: TGTGCCAGCAGCATCTCTAGCGGGAGCGAGCAGTTCTTC. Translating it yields CASSISSGSEQFF.

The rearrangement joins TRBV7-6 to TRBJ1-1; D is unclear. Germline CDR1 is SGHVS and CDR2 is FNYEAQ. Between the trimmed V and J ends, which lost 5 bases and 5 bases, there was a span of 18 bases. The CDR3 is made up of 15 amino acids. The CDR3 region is CASSPEGKTRTEAFF. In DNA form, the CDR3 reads TGTGCCAGCAGCCCAGAGGGCAAGACCCGTACTGAAGCTTTCTTT.

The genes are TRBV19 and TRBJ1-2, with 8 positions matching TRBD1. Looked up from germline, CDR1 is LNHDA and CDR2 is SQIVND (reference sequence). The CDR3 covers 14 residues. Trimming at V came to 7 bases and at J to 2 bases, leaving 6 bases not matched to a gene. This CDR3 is CASNPTGENYGYTF. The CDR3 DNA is TGTGCCAGTAACCCGACAGGGGAGAACTATGGCTACACCTTC. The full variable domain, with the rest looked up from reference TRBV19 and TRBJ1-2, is DGGITQSPKYLFRKEGQNVTLSCEQNLNHDAMYWYRQDPGQGLRLIYYSQIVNDFQKGDIAEGYSVSREKKESFPLTVTSAQKNPTAFYLCASNPTGENYGYTFGSGTRLTVV.

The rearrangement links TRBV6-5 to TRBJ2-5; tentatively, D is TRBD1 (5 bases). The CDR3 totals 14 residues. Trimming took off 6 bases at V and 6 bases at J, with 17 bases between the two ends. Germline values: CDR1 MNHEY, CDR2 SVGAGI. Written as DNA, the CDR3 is TGTGCCAGCAGACGCCAGCAGGGTGGGCAGACCCAGTACTTC. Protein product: CASRRQQGGQTQYF.

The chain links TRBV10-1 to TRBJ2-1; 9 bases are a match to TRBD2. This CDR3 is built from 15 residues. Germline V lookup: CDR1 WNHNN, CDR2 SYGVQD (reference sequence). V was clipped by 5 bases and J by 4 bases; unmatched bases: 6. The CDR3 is CASSLAGEGYNEQFF. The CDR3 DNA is TGCGCCAGCAGTTTAGCGGGAGAAGGTTACAATGAGCAGTTCTTC.

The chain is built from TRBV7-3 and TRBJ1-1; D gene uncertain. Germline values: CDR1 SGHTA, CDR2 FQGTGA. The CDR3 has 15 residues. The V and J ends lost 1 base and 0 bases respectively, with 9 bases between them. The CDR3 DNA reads TGTGCCAGCAGCTTAAGCGGCCCGATGAACACTGAAGCTTTCTTT. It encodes CASSLSGPMNTEAFF.

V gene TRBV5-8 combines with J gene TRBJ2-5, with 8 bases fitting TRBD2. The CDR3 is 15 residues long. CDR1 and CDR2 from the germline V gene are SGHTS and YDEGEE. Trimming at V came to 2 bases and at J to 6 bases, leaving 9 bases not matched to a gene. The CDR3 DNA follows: TGTGCCAGCAGCTTCCGGGGGGGCCTTGGAAAGACCCAGTACTTC. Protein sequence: CASSFRGGLGKTQYF. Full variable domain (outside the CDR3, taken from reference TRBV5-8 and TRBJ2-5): EAGVTQSPTHLIKTRGQQATLRCSPISGHTSVYWYQQALGLGLQFLLWYDEGEERNRGNFPPRFSGRQFPNYSSELNVNALELEDSALYLCASSFRGGLGKTQYFGPGTRLLVL.

Here the CDR3 reads CASSNTGATQATNEKLFF. CDR3 bases: TGCGCCAGCAGCAACACTGGGGCTACTCAGGCAACTAATGAAAAACTGTTTTTT. The chain links TRBV5-1 to TRBJ1-4; tentative D call: TRBD1 (5 bases). The CDR3 is 18 amino acids. Germline V gene data show CDR1 as SGHRS and CDR2 as YFSETQ. Deletions cut 4 bases from V and 0 bases from J, with 19 bases between.

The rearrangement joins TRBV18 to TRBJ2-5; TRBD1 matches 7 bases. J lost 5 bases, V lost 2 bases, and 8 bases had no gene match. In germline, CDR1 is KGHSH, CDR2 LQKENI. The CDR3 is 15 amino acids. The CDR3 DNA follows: TGTGCCAGCTCACCAAGACAGGGTCAGCGGGAGACCCAGTACTTC. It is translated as CASSPRQGQRETQYF.

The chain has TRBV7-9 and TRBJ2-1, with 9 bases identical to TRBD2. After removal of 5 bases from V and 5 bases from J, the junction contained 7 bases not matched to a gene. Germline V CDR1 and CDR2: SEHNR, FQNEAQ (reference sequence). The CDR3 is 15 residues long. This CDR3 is CASSDISGGHNEQFF. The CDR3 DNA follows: TGTGCCAGCAGCGATATTAGCGGGGGCCACAATGAGCAGTTCTTC. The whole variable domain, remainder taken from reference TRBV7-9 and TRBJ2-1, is DTGVSQNPRHKITKRGQNVTFRCDPISEHNRLYWYRQTLGQGPEFLTYFQNEAQLEKSRLLSDRFSAERPKGSFSTLEIQRTEQGDSAMYLCASSDISGGHNEQFFGPGTRLTVL.

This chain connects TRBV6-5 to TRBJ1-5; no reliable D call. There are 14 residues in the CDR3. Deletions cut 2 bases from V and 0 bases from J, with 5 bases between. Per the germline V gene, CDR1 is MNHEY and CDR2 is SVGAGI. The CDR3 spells CASSYEASNQPQHF. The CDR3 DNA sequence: TGTGCCAGCAGTTACGAAGCTAGCAATCAGCCCCAGCATTTT.

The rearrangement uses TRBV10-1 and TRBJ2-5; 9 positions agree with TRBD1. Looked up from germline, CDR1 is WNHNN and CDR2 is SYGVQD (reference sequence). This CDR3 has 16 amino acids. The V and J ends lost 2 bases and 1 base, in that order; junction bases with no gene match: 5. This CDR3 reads CASSERRTGAQETQYF. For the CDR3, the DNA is TGCGCCAGCAGTGAGAGGAGGACAGGGGCCCAAGAGACCCAGTACTTC.

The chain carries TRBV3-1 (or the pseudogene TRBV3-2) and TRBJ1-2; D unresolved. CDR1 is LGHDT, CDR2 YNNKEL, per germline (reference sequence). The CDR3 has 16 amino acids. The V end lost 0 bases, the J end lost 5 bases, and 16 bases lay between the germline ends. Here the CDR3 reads CASSQDFREPIYGYTF. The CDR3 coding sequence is TGTGCCAGCAGCCAAGACTTCCGGGAACCCATATATGGCTACACCTTC.

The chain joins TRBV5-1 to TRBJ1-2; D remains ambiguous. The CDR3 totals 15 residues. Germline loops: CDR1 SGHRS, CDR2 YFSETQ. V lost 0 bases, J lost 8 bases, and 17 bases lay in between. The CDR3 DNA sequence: TGCGCCAGCAGCTTGGCCGACGAGTCGTCGGGGGGCTACACCTTC. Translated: CASSLADESSGGYTF.

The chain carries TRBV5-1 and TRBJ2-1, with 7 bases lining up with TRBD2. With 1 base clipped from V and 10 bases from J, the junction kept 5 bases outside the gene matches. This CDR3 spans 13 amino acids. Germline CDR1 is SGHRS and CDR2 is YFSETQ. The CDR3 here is CASSLLRGGEQFF. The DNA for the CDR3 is TGCGCCAGCAGCTTGTTACGGGGAGGGGAGCAGTTCTTC.